A single sample is the source of the 20 T cell receptor beta chains below, sequenced in a study of blood T cell repertoires in COVID-19. The data were produced by immunoSEQ multiplex PCR, yet TCRdb's version contains in-frame clones alone and is incomplete. The sample gives some 250,000 clones, around 90% of which show up once; about 7% is in the top ten. The sequenced sample was peripheral blood. These receptors all stem from a man aged 60 to 75 who had recovered from COVID-19.

The chain links TRBV5-1 to TRBJ2-3, with TRBD2 as a possible D gene (7 bases). Trimming cost V 0 bases and J 3 bases, with 14 bases left between them. CDR1 is SGHRS and CDR2 is YFSETQ in the germline V gene. The CDR3 is 16 residues long. DNA for the CDR3: TGCGCCAGCAGCTTGGGGGGGGGCCCCTCTACAGATACGCAGTATTTT. It is translated as CASSLGGGPSTDTQYF.

The chain joins TRBV30 to TRBJ1-1, with D possibly matching TRBD1 (6 bases). This CDR3 region has 14 residues. V was cut by 3 bases and J by 3 bases, with 14 bases left in between. The germline V gene encodes CDR1 GTSNPN and CDR2 SVGIG (reference sequence). Here the CDR3 DNA reads TGTGCCTGGAGGAACAGGGTAAGAGACACTGAAGCTTTCTTT. This translates into CAWRNRVRDTEAFF.

The chain uses TRBV4-1 and TRBJ2-1; D not resolved. CDR3 length: 15 residues. Germline V lookup: CDR1 MGHRA, CDR2 YSYEKL. Trimming left V 2 bases short and J 0 bases short, with 8 bases between. CDR3 amino acids: CASSQQRSSYNEQFF. CDR3 sequence (DNA): TGCGCCAGCAGCCAACAGAGGAGCTCCTACAATGAGCAGTTCTTC.

J is TRBJ2-3 and V is TRBV27; 13 bases map to TRBD2. The CDR3 is 17 amino acids. Per germline, CDR1 MNHEY and CDR2 SMNVEV (reference sequence). V lost 5 bases and J lost 7; bases outside the gene matches: 12. The CDR3 DNA sequence: TGTGCCAGCAGTCCGCCCCTACTAGCGGGGGGGATATATACGCAGTATTTT. Protein product: CASSPPLLAGGIYTQYF.

J is TRBJ1-4 and V is TRBV6-5, with D possibly TRBD1 on 6 matching bases. Germline CDR1 and CDR2: MNHEY and SVGAGI. There are 15 residues in the CDR3. V lost 7 bases and J lost 2, with 14 bases in between. The CDR3 here is CASTTAGGTNEKLFF. The CDR3 DNA sequence: TGTGCCAGCACCACGGCGGGGGGCACTAATGAAAAACTGTTTTTT.

The V and J genes are TRBV7-9 and TRBJ2-3; 8 bases are a match to TRBD2. Germline CDR1 is SEHNR and CDR2 is FQNEAQ (reference sequence). V was pared by 1 base and J by 2 bases, with 5 bases of the junction left unmatched. The length of the CDR3 is 16 residues. Written as DNA, the CDR3 is TGTGCCAGCAGCTTAGTAGCGGGGAGATCCACAGATACGCAGTATTTT. Translating it yields CASSLVAGRSTDTQYF.

Only one count was recorded for this clone. The chain has TRBV2 and TRBJ2-2, with 8 bases fitting TRBD1. Germline-derived CDR1 and CDR2 are SNHLY and FYNNEI. The CDR3 loop spans 14 amino acids. J was trimmed by 4 bases and V by 8 bases; bases with no gene match: 6. The CDR3 DNA reads TGTGCCAGCTCTCAGGGGGCGGGCACCGGGGAGCTGTTTTTT. Translated: CASSQGAGTGELFF.

V usage is TRBV18 and J usage is TRBJ1-1; 8 bases are shared with TRBD1. There are 15 residues in the CDR3. With V trimmed by 3 bases and J by 6 bases, 9 bases remained unmatched. Germline lookup yields CDR1 KGHSH and CDR2 LQKENI. CDR3 bases: TGTGCCAGCTCACCCTTGGGACAGGTTAGCTCTGAAGCTTTCTTT. Protein: CASSPLGQVSSEAFF.

The chain combines TRBV6-6 with TRBJ1-5; weak D call: TRBD1 (5 bases). CDR3 size: 14 residues. V lost 2 bases, J lost 3 bases, and 8 bases lay in between. CDR1 is MNHNY, CDR2 SVGAGI, per germline (reference sequence). CDR3 in DNA: TGTGCCAGCAGTTACGAGACAGCCAATCAGCCCCAGCATTTT. Translated, it gives CASSYETANQPQHF.

V is TRBV9 and J is TRBJ2-3; no reliable D call. Germline CDR1 and CDR2: SGDLS and YYNGEE. The CDR3 length is 15 residues. The ends were cut back, 0 bases at V and 7 bases at J, with 15 bases in the middle. The CDR3 is CASSVASTFPNTQYF. The CDR3 coding sequence is TGTGCCAGCAGCGTAGCTTCCACATTCCCGAATACGCAGTATTTT.

This sequence joins TRBV20-1 and TRBJ2-7; D is uncertain. The germline V gene has CDR1 DFQATT and CDR2 SNEGSKA (reference sequence). This CDR3 has 11 amino acids. V was trimmed by 4 bases and J by 2 bases, leaving 6 bases between them. As DNA, the CDR3 is TGCAGTGCTAATCTCGCCTACGAGCAGTACTTC. Translating it yields CSANLAYEQYF.

The chain carries TRBV5-5 and TRBJ2-2; 15 positions match TRBD2. The CDR3 length is 16 residues. J lost 4 bases, V lost 4 bases, and 2 bases had no gene match. Germline V lookup: CDR1 SGHKS, CDR2 YYEKEE (reference sequence). CDR3 bases: TGTGCCAGCAGCAGGACTAGCGGGGGGGCCACCGGGGAGCTGTTTTTT. It specifies CASSRTSGGATGELFF.

V usage is TRBV20-1 and J usage is TRBJ2-3; the D is unclear. V lost 3 bases and J 3 bases, leaving 13 bases between the germline ends. The CDR3 spans 14 residues. Germline CDR1 and CDR2: DFQATT and SNEGSKA (reference sequence). CDR3 DNA sequence: TGCAGTGCTAGTCGGCCCCCTAGAACAGATACGCAGTATTTT. Translation gives CSASRPPRTDTQYF.

The chain joins TRBV19 to TRBJ1-1; tentatively, D is TRBD1 (6 bases). The V end was cut by 7 bases, the J end by 1 base, with 13 bases between. This CDR3 is 14 amino acids long. Germline V gene data show CDR1 as LNHDA and CDR2 as SQIVND (reference sequence). The CDR3 DNA reads as TGTGCCAGTAACCCGGGGACATCGAACACTGAAGCTTTCTTT. Its translation: CASNPGTSNTEAFF.

The J gene is TRBJ2-5, the V gene TRBV7-2; weak D call: TRBD2 (6 bases). V was cut by 5 bases and J by 5 bases, with 18 bases left in between. The length of the CDR3 is 15 residues. CDR1 and CDR2 from the germline V gene are SGHTA and FQGNSA. The chain's CDR3 is CASSPGGRQWETQYF. The CDR3 bases are TGTGCCAGCAGCCCCGGGGGACGGCAGTGGGAGACCCAGTACTTC.

This sequence joins TRBV9 and TRBJ2-7; TRBD1 matches at 8 bases. CDR1 SGDLS and CDR2 YYNGEE come from the germline V gene. The CDR3 consists of 15 residues. The J segment lost 0 bases and the V segment lost 4 bases, leaving 6 bases of the junction unmatched. Here the CDR3 DNA reads TGTGCCAGCAGCCCGAGGACAGGGAGCTCCTACGAGCAGTACTTC. This codes for CASSPRTGSSYEQYF.

The V call is TRBV11-2, the J call TRBJ1-1; TRBD1 might be the D (6 bases). V lost 5 bases and J 0 bases, leaving 16 bases between the germline ends. This CDR3 is built from 16 residues. The germline CDR1 and CDR2 sequences are SGHAT and FQNNGV. The CDR3 spells CASSSRQVIMNTEAFF. The CDR3, as DNA: TGTGCCAGCAGCAGTCGACAGGTTATCATGAACACTGAAGCTTTCTTT.

V is TRBV18 and J is TRBJ2-2; 7 bases fit TRBD1. V lost 6 bases to trimming and J lost 7 bases; unmatched junction nucleotides: 26. The germline V gene encodes CDR1 KGHSH and CDR2 LQKENI. The CDR3 is 20 residues long. The CDR3 is CASSLHGPDFSQQGFGELFF. In DNA form, the CDR3 reads TGTGCCAGCTCCCTTCACGGTCCGGACTTTAGTCAACAGGGGTTCGGGGAGCTGTTTTTT.

Notes on this clone: The same CDR3 also results from other DNA sequences found in this sample. J is TRBJ1-1 and V is TRBV7-9; TRBD1 agrees at 7 bases. The CDR3 loop spans 15 amino acids. V was pared by 2 bases and J by 1 base, with 4 bases of the junction left unmatched. Germline V CDR1 and CDR2: SEHNR, FQNEAQ (reference sequence). The CDR3 reads CASSLRQGGNTEAFF. The CDR3 DNA follows: TGTGCCAGCAGCTTAAGACAGGGTGGGAACACTGAAGCTTTCTTT.

The chain employs TRBV19 and TRBJ2-2; a weak D match, TRBD1 (6 bases). Between the trimmed V and J ends, which lost 5 bases and 5 bases, there was a span of 12 bases. The CDR3 is 14 amino acids. Germline CDR1 is LNHDA and CDR2 is SQIVND (reference sequence). For the CDR3, the DNA is TGTGCCAGTAGTCCGAACAGGGTTACCGGGGAGCTGTTTTTT. Translation gives CASSPNRVTGELFF. Looking up the rest from reference TRBV19 and TRBJ2-2 gives the full variable domain: DGGITQSPKYLFRKEGQNVTLSCEQNLNHDAMYWYRQDPGQGLRLIYYSQIVNDFQKGDIAEGYSVSREKKESFPLTVTSAQKNPTAFYLCASSPNRVTGELFFGEGSRLTVL.